Listed below are T cell receptor beta chains from one sample, sequenced in a study of cytomegalovirus exposure and HLA in healthy donors. The protocol was immunoSEQ multiplex PCR, while the TCRdb copy is restricted to in-frame clones and leaves out a portion. This table has some 130,000 clones, approximately 89% appearing once. Input material: PBMCs. The receptors were gathered from a woman aged 30 to 39 in good health and CMV-seropositive. CDR3s include the opening cysteine and the closing phenylalanine or tryptophan. D genes are given only for firm matches.

D | J | V | CDR3
- | TRBJ1-1 | TRBV15 | CATSRVGGPTEAFF
TRBD1 | - | TRBV5-1 | CASRTGQVYPYEQYF
- | TRBJ1-5 | TRBV19 | CASSLFGGQRSNQPQHF
TRBD1 | TRBJ2-7 | TRBV6-6 | CASRQGSYEQYF
- | TRBJ1-2 | TRBV6-5 | CASSPIGAPLHGYTF
TRBD2 | TRBJ2-7 | TRBV5-6 | CASSPQTLSGNSYEQYF
- | TRBJ1-6 | TRBV6-1 | CASSDGLTLHF
TRBD2 | TRBJ2-7 | TRBV6-1 | CASSEGGRGLAGEAYEQYF
TRBD1 | TRBJ1-1 | TRBV7-9 | CASSTGQGDTEAFF
- | TRBJ2-2 | TRBV30 | CAWTNGELFF
- | TRBJ2-5 | TRBV5-4 | CASSTEVGRQETQYF
- | TRBJ1-2 | TRBV7-9 | CASSRGGAGDYGYTF
- | TRBJ1-3 | TRBV30 | CAWSVGGPGNTIYF
- | TRBJ2-3 | TRBV5-1 | CASSLRLYTDTQYF
TRBD2 | TRBJ2-1 | TRBV9 | CASSGWASGSYNEQFF
- | TRBJ1-5 | TRBV5-8 | CASSLGLERPQHF
- | TRBJ1-1 | TRBV7-3 | CASSPGFDTEAFF
TRBD2 | TRBJ2-1 | TRBV9 | CASSAGTSEQFF
- | TRBJ2-7 | TRBV6-5 | CASSQGTSEQYF
TRBD1 | TRBJ1-1 | TRBV7-9 | CASSSDRGPTWGAFF
TRBD2 | TRBJ2-1 | TRBV5-1 | CASRPGGTSGRVEQFF
- | TRBJ1-5 | TRBV28 | CASSLHQGQGVRTQHF
TRBD1 | TRBJ1-6 | TRBV4-2 | CASSQEDRVNSPLHF
- | TRBJ1-5 | TRBV9 | CASSVEGRVDQPQHF
TRBD1 | TRBJ1-2 | TRBV7-2 | CASSAVQGNYGYTF
- | TRBJ1-1 | TRBV6-5 | CASSYMRGGGTEAFF
- | TRBJ2-1 | TRBV9 | CASSQVATTANNEQFF
TRBD1 | TRBJ1-3 | TRBV6-1 | CATLLTGVGNTIYF
- | TRBJ2-2 | TRBV7-9 | CASSPRGTGELFF
- | TRBJ2-7 | TRBV5-4 | CASSPERESHEQYF
TRBD2 | TRBJ2-5 | TRBV5-4 | CASSLGGLAGGSSTETQYF
- | TRBJ1-1 | TRBV7-3 | CASSIEMNTEAFF
TRBD1 | TRBJ1-2 | TRBV5-1 | CASSLGQGGYTF
- | TRBJ2-7 | TRBV11-2 | CASSLVPFAGGEQYF
- | TRBJ2-1 | TRBV30 | CAWKRTLNNEQFF
- | TRBJ2-5 | TRBV18 | CASSLTGPGETQYF